A selection of T cell receptor beta chains follows, all from one sample in a study of OX40 agonist ivuxolimab in advanced cancers. Sequencing was performed with immunoSEQ multiplex PCR; in TCRdb, only in-frame clones are kept and a portion is missing. The repertoire holds around 19,000 clones, with more than 75% as singletons. The sample consisted of CD4+ or CD8+ T cells sorted from blood, taken in a trial of the OX40 agonist ivuxolimab. The receptors derive from an adult with an advanced solid tumor such as melanoma, head and neck, liver or kidney cancer. The CDR3 runs from the conserved cysteine through the conserved F or W. The D gene is left open where the match is weak. Not every row has a clone size; where given, it reads once, few, many or a size class.

15	TRBV7-2	NA	NA	TRBJ2-1	CASSLVGEGSDEQFF	TGTGCCAGCAGCTTAGTAGGGGAAGGTTCGGATGAGCAGTTCTTC
13	TRBV11-2	NA	medium-sized	TRBJ2-7	CASSFTPGYEQYF	TGTGCCAGCAGCTTCACGCCGGGCTACGAGCAGTACTTC
15	TRBV9	TRBD1	NA	TRBJ1-6	CASSSLGTDNSPLHF	TGTGCCAGCAGTTCTCTGGGGACAGATAATTCACCCCTCCACTTT
15	TRBV6-5	TRBD1	NA	TRBJ1-4	CASSPLQGHREKLFF	TGTGCCAGCAGTCCCTTACAGGGGCACCGTGAAAAACTGTTTTTT
14	TRBV5-4	TRBD1	NA	TRBJ2-5	CASSFRQGQETQYF	TGTGCCAGCAGCTTTCGACAGGGCCAAGAGACCCAGTACTTC
12	TRBV9	NA	NA	TRBJ1-1	CASSLKGTEAFF	TGTGCCAGCAGCCTAAAAGGGACTGAAGCTTTCTTT
16	TRBV27	TRBD1	NA	TRBJ2-5	CASSLSGTGALGTQYF	TGTGCCAGCAGTTTATCGGGGACAGGGGCTTTGGGGACCCAGTACTTC
14	TRBV10-3	TRBD1	NA	TRBJ1-1	CAIRWGQGASEAFF	TGTGCCATCAGATGGGGACAGGGGGCCTCTGAAGCTTTCTTT
14	TRBV4-2	NA	medium-sized	TRBJ2-7	CASSQDHSSYEQYF	TGTGCCAGCAGCCAAGATCATAGCTCCTACGAGCAGTACTTC
15	TRBV19	TRBD1	NA	TRBJ2-3	CASSRTGTGTDTQYF	TGTGCCAGCTCCCGGACAGGGACGGGCACAGATACGCAGTATTTT
18	TRBV5-1	TRBD1	NA	TRBJ2-5	CASSYGTGGALHQETQYF	TGCGCCAGCAGCTATGGGACAGGGGGAGCGCTACACCAAGAGACCCAGTACTTC
16	TRBV7-6	TRBD1	NA	TRBJ1-4	CASSLAPTPGGEKLFF	TGTGCCAGCAGCTTGGCTCCGACCCCAGGGGGAGAAAAACTGTTTTTT
13	TRBV30	NA	few	TRBJ1-1	CATWTAWNTEAFF	TGTGCCACCTGGACAGCGTGGAACACTGAAGCTTTCTTT
16	TRBV5-4	NA	NA	TRBJ2-3	CASSLGVGGAQDTQYF	TGTGCCAGCAGCTTGGGGGTTGGGGGGGCGCAAGATACGCAGTATTTT
13	TRBV6-5	NA	NA	TRBJ1-1	CASSYEPDTEAFF	TGTGCCAGCAGTTACGAACCGGACACTGAAGCTTTCTTT
15	TRBV9	NA	NA	TRBJ1-1	CASSGPGGRYTEAFF	TGTGCCAGCAGCGGGCCCGGGGGGAGGTACACTGAAGCTTTCTTT
14	TRBV7-9	NA	NA	TRBJ1-2	CASSLGHEKYGYTF	TGTGCCAGCAGCTTAGGCCACGAGAAGTATGGCTACACCTTC
18	TRBV30	TRBD2	NA	TRBJ2-6	CAWKGYSGASSGANVLTF	TGTGCCTGGAAGGGTTATAGCGGGGCTAGCTCTGGGGCCAACGTCCTGACTTTC
14	TRBV4-3	TRBD2	NA	TRBJ2-1	CASSQGGTAGEVFF	TGCGCCAGCAGCCAAGGGGGGACGGCGGGAGAAGTATTCTTC
14	TRBV6-1	TRBD2	NA	TRBJ2-7	CASSVAGGNYEQYF	TGTGCCAGCAGTGTAGCGGGAGGGAACTACGAGCAGTACTTC
14	TRBV18	NA	NA	TRBJ1-1	CASSPLSENTEAFF	TGTGCCAGCTCACCGCTTTCGGAGAACACTGAAGCTTTCTTT
14	TRBV19	TRBD1	NA	TRBJ2-3	CATRTGVSTDTQYF	TGTGCCACCAGGACAGGGGTCAGCACAGATACGCAGTATTTT
14	TRBV28	NA	once	TRBJ2-1	CASRADRSYNEQFF	TGTGCCAGCAGAGCGGACAGATCCTACAATGAGCAGTTCTTC
15	TRBV7-2	TRBD2	NA	TRBJ2-7	CASSFRLAGSYEQYF	TGTGCCAGCAGCTTTCGACTAGCGGGGTCTTACGAGCAGTACTTC
16	TRBV15	NA	once	TRBJ1-4	CATSPFKSSPNEKLFF	TGTGCCACCAGCCCGTTTAAATCCTCGCCTAATGAAAAACTGTTTTTT
15	TRBV19	TRBD1	NA	TRBJ1-1	CASSSPGTGGREAFF	TGTGCCAGTAGTTCCCCCGGGACAGGGGGCCGTGAAGCTTTCTTT
16	TRBV4-3	NA	NA	TRBJ1-5	CASNQFRLGRNQPQHF	TGCGCCAGCAACCAATTTAGGCTGGGACGCAATCAGCCCCAGCATTTT
17	TRBV7-2	NA	NA	TRBJ2-1	CASSPMFSARWMNEQFF	TGTGCCAGCAGCCCAATGTTTTCAGCGAGGTGGATGAATGAGCAGTTCTTC
12	TRBV6-5	NA	NA	TRBJ2-2	CASKRRTGELFF	TGTGCCAGCAAGCGGCGCACCGGGGAGCTGTTTTTT
14	TRBV6-6	NA	NA	TRBJ2-7	CASSNQEGTYEQYF	TGTGCCAGCAGCAATCAGGAGGGGACCTACGAGCAGTACTTC
13	TRBV28	NA	NA	TRBJ1-2	CASSLGRGEGYTF	TGTGCCAGCAGTTTAGGGAGGGGAGAAGGCTACACCTTC
13	TRBV10-1	NA	NA	TRBJ1-4	CASSALAGEKLFF	TGCGCCAGCTCAGCCCTCGCAGGTGAAAAACTGTTTTTT
15	TRBV7-2	NA	NA	TRBJ2-7	CASSHDRAASYEQYF	TGTGCCAGCAGCCATGACCGGGCCGCCTCCTACGAGCAGTACTTC
14	TRBV9	NA	NA	TRBJ1-6	CASSGGEAPSPLHF	TGTGCCAGCAGCGGGGGAGAGGCACCTTCACCCCTCCACTTT
14	TRBV7-2	NA	medium-sized	TRBJ1-4	CASSLRRTNEKLFF	TGTGCCAGCAGCTTGAGGAGGACTAATGAAAAACTGTTTTTT
18	TRBV7-2	TRBD2	NA	TRBJ2-5	CASSLDGLAGMGGETQYF	TGTGCCAGCAGCTTAGACGGACTAGCGGGGATGGGAGGGGAGACCCAGTACTTC
17	TRBV19	TRBD1	NA	TRBJ2-3	CASSMGPTGRFTDTQYF	TGTGCCAGTAGTATGGGACCGACAGGGCGGTTCACAGATACGCAGTATTTT
16	TRBV6-6	NA	NA	TRBJ1-5	CASSYPPGQSNQPQHF	TGTGCCAGCAGTTACCCTCCGGGACAAAGCAATCAGCCCCAGCATTTT
15	TRBV9	NA	once	TRBJ2-5	CASSVVVGPQETQYF	TGTGCCAGCAGCGTAGTGGTGGGTCCTCAAGAGACCCAGTACTTC
13	TRBV10-3	NA	NA	TRBJ2-4	CAISEFAGNIQYF	TGTGCCATCAGTGAATTTGCGGGAAACATTCAGTACTTC
16	TRBV30	NA	few	TRBJ1-1	CAWSTTRPGMNTEAFF	TGTGCCTGGAGTACCACTCGGCCAGGGATGAACACTGAAGCTTTCTTT
11	TRBV20-1	TRBD1	NA	TRBJ2-7	CSAQTGFGQYF	TGCAGTGCTCAGACAGGGTTTGGGCAGTACTTC
17	TRBV25-1	TRBD1	NA	TRBJ2-5	CASSVGTGEASPETQYF	TGTGCCAGCAGTGTCGGGACAGGGGAGGCGAGTCCTGAGACCCAGTACTTC
14	TRBV7-2	NA	NA	TRBJ2-7	CASTSVTSPYEQYF	TGTGCCAGCACCTCAGTCACTTCCCCCTACGAGCAGTACTTC
15	TRBV2	NA	NA	TRBJ2-3	CASSRGSSKADTQYF	TGTGCCAGCAGTAGGGGGTCATCTAAAGCAGATACGCAGTATTTT
12	TRBV19	TRBD1	NA	TRBJ1-1	CASTPGQGEAFF	TGTGCCAGTACACCGGGACAGGGTGAAGCTTTCTTT
15	TRBV4-3	TRBD2	NA	TRBJ2-7	CASSPGLAASYEQYF	TGCGCCAGCAGCCCGGGACTAGCGGCATCTTACGAGCAGTACTTC
15	TRBV30	TRBD1	NA	TRBJ1-2	CAWSSWTGATYGYTF	TGTGCCTGGAGTTCGTGGACAGGGGCGACCTATGGCTACACCTTC
16	TRBV19	TRBD2	NA	TRBJ2-3	CASSILSGTSTDTQYF	TGTGCCAGTAGTATTCTGAGCGGGACTAGCACAGATACGCAGTATTTT
13	TRBV27	TRBD1	NA	TRBJ1-6	CASRGQMVSPLHF	TGTGCCAGCAGGGGACAGATGGTATCACCCCTCCACTTT
15	TRBV7-6	NA	NA	TRBJ1-2	CASSLGQGTNYGYTF	TGTGCCAGCAGCTTAGGGCAGGGAACTAACTATGGCTACACCTTC
13	TRBV6-1	NA	NA	TRBJ1-5	CASSEAFDQPQHF	TGTGCCAGCAGTGAAGCATTTGATCAGCCCCAGCATTTT
13	TRBV5-4	NA	NA	TRBJ2-3	CASSLAGDDTQYF	TGTGCCAGCAGCTTGGCAGGGGACGATACGCAGTATTTT
13	TRBV4-1	NA	medium-sized	TRBJ2-2	CASSQGTYGELFF	TGCGCCAGCAGCCAAGGAACGTACGGGGAGCTGTTTTTT
15	TRBV5-1	TRBD1	NA	TRBJ2-7	CASSPRQGARGEQYF	TGCGCCAGCAGCCCACGACAGGGGGCCCGTGGGGAGCAGTACTTC
13	TRBV7-2	NA	NA	TRBJ1-5	CASSPTYNQPQHF	TGTGCCAGCAGCCCGACCTACAATCAGCCCCAGCATTTT
10	TRBV30	NA	NA	TRBJ1-1	CAWMSFEAFF	TGTGCCTGGATGAGTTTTGAAGCTTTCTTT